One and the same sample provided the 28 T cell receptor beta chains below, sequenced in a study of cytomegalovirus exposure and HLA in healthy donors. The PCR employed 60 Vbeta primers together with 13 Jbeta primers. Generated by immunoSEQ multiplex PCR, the TCRdb table keeps only in-frame clones and is missing some. Of around 210,000 clones listed, around 80% are singletons. Sequencing used PBMCs. The receptors originated from a boy younger than 18 in good health and CMV-seronegative.

The CDR3 spells CASSSPMTGSYEQYF. CDR3 nucleotide sequence: TGTGCCAGCAGTTCTCCGATGACAGGGAGCTACGAGCAGTACTTC. This chain connects TRBV6-5 to TRBJ2-7, with 7 positions matching TRBD1. This CDR3 comprises 15 residues. V shed 4 bases and J 3 bases; nucleotides not matched to a gene: 9. In germline, CDR1 is MNHEY, CDR2 SVGAGI.

The chain employs TRBV6-1 and TRBJ2-4, with 7 bases aligning to TRBD2. Germline V lookup: CDR1 MNHNS, CDR2 SASEGT. The length of the CDR3 is 15 residues. Trimming at V came to 2 bases and at J to 3 bases, leaving 4 bases not matched to a gene. The CDR3 region has the DNA TGTGCCAGCAGTGAATGGCGGGAGTACAAAAACATTCAGTACTTC. It is translated as CASSEWREYKNIQYF.

This chain links TRBV2 with TRBJ1-1, with a weak D call TRBD1 (5 bases). Germline V gene lookup returns CDR1 SNHLY and CDR2 FYNNEI. The CDR3 loop spans 9 amino acids. V was trimmed by 9 bases and J by 6 bases, leaving 5 bases between them. CDR3 nucleotides: TGTGCCAGGGGGCCTGAAGCTTTCTTT. Its protein is CARGPEAFF. The full variable domain, its missing parts supplied by reference TRBV2 and TRBJ1-1, is EPEVTQTPSHQVTQMGQEVILRCVPISNHLYFYWYRQILGQKVEFLVSFYNNEISEKSEIFDDQFSVERPDGSNFTLKIRSTKLEDSAMYFCARGPEAFFGQGTRLTVV.

The chain recombines TRBV7-9 with TRBJ2-3; 10 nucleotides align to TRBD1. CDR1 SEHNR and CDR2 FQNEAQ come from the germline V gene (reference sequence). This CDR3 region has 16 residues. J lost 4 bases, V lost 1 base, and 5 bases had no gene match. The CDR3 bases are TGTGCCAGCAGCTTAGGAGACAGGGGGCAGTCAGATACGCAGTATTTT. It encodes CASSLGDRGQSDTQYF.

The rearrangement uses TRBV5-1 and TRBJ2-1; 7 bases are a match to TRBD1. This CDR3 is 14 amino acids long. Losses at the gene ends were 3 bases for V and 7 bases for J; bases not matched to a gene: 7. Germline V gene sequence: CDR1 SGHRS, CDR2 YFSETQ. The CDR3 bases are TGCGCCAGCAGCTGGGATGGACAGGTTAATGAGCAGTTCTTC. Residues: CASSWDGQVNEQFF.

J is TRBJ2-7 and V is TRBV11-3; 7 positions agree with TRBD2. The V segment lost 3 bases and the J segment 5 bases; nucleotides outside the gene matches: 10. The germline V gene has CDR1 SGHNT and CDR2 YENEEA. The CDR3 consists of 15 residues. The CDR3 DNA follows: TGTGCCAGCAGCTTGTTGGGGGGGAACTATGACGAGCAGTACTTC. This codes for CASSLLGGNYDEQYF.

The V call is TRBV5-6, the J call TRBJ1-1; D might be TRBD1 (5 bases). CDR1 SGHDT and CDR2 YYEEEE come from the germline V gene. The CDR3 totals 13 residues. V was shortened by 2 bases and J by 8 bases, with 13 bases between the two germline ends. The CDR3 region is CASSLLAGLEAFF. In DNA form, the CDR3 reads TGTGCCAGCAGCTTACTTGCGGGGCTCGAAGCTTTCTTT.

This chain links TRBV25-1 with TRBJ2-7; TRBD2 is a possible D gene (7 bases). Germline CDR1 MGHDK, CDR2 SYGVNS. V lost 6 bases and J 4 bases, leaving 16 bases between the germline ends. The CDR3 covers 14 residues. CDR3 coding DNA: TGTGCCAGCAGCTGGGGGGGCTTCGGGTACGAGCAGTACTTC. Translated: CASSWGGFGYEQYF.

This clone was counted only a few times. This chain links TRBV13 with TRBJ2-3; 7 bases match TRBD2. Germline V gene data show CDR1 as PRHDT and CDR2 as FYEKMQ (reference sequence). V was pared by 0 bases and J by 4 bases, with 13 bases of the junction left unmatched. There are 18 residues in the CDR3. CDR3: CASSLGTSTGGWADTQYF. Here the CDR3 DNA reads TGTGCCAGCAGCTTAGGCACATCAACGGGAGGCTGGGCAGATACGCAGTATTTT.

The chain is built from TRBV6-5 and TRBJ1-5; 7 nucleotides align to TRBD1. The CDR3 runs to 16 residues. V trimming: 4 bases; J trimming: 5 bases; junction bases outside the gene matches: 11. Germline V lookup: CDR1 MNHEY, CDR2 SVGAGI. CDR3 sequence: CASSSRQGRGDQPQHF. The CDR3 DNA reads as TGTGCCAGCAGTTCCCGACAGGGTCGGGGAGATCAGCCCCAGCATTTT.

V usage is TRBV6-1 and J usage is TRBJ2-3, with D perhaps TRBD2 (6 bases). V was shortened by 7 bases and J by 2 bases, with 16 bases between the two germline ends. Germline CDR1 MNHNS, CDR2 SASEGT. The CDR3 extends over 15 amino acids. The CDR3 DNA sequence: TGTGCCAGCAAGGGCGTGGCGGGGTCCACAGATACGCAGTATTTT. Translated: CASKGVAGSTDTQYF.

CDR3 loop: CASSLGLAGVFQYF. CDR3 nucleotide sequence: TGTGCCAGCAGCTTGGGACTAGCGGGGGTATTTCAGTACTTC. The V and J genes are TRBV7-9 and TRBJ2-4; TRBD2 agrees at 14 bases. Per the germline V gene, CDR1 is SEHNR and CDR2 is FQNEAQ (reference sequence). The CDR3 runs to 14 residues. Trimming cost V 3 bases and J 11 bases; bases outside gene matches: 3.

This clone was found a few times. The gene calls are TRBV25-1 and TRBJ2-5; 11 positions agree with TRBD2. V was clipped by 1 base and J by 1 base; unmatched bases: 2. The CDR3 is 16 residues long. CDR1 is MGHDK, CDR2 SYGVNS, per germline. CDR3: CASSEWTSGSQETQYF. The CDR3 region has the DNA TGTGCCAGCAGTGAATGGACTAGCGGGTCCCAAGAGACCCAGTACTTC.

V and J are TRBV19 and TRBJ2-1; 10 bases align to TRBD2. CDR3 size: 14 residues. J lost 4 bases, V lost 5 bases, and 2 bases had no gene match. CDR1 and CDR2 (germline): LNHDA, SQIVND (reference sequence). This CDR3 reads CASSVLAGYNEQFF. The CDR3, as DNA: TGTGCCAGTAGTGTACTAGCGGGGTACAATGAGCAGTTCTTC.

J is TRBJ1-5 and V is TRBV19, with D possibly being TRBD1 (6 bases). The V end was cut by 5 bases, the J end by 2 bases, with 19 bases between. This CDR3 contains 17 residues. Germline loops: CDR1 LNHDA, CDR2 SQIVND (reference sequence). The CDR3: CASSFLETGVRNQPQHF. The CDR3, as DNA: TGTGCCAGTAGTTTTTTAGAGACAGGCGTGCGCAATCAGCCCCAGCATTTT.

The genes are TRBV30 and TRBJ2-7; D not certain. CDR3 length: 13 residues. Germline V gene data show CDR1 as GTSNPN and CDR2 as SVGIG (reference sequence). V lost 0 bases to trimming and J lost 3 bases, with 9 bases between them. This chain's CDR3 is CAWSVLGGYEQYF. The CDR3 nucleotides read TGTGCCTGGAGTGTACTCGGCGGCTACGAGCAGTACTTC.

V gene TRBV6-5 combines with J gene TRBJ1-2; D gene ambiguous. CDR1 is MNHEY and CDR2 is SVGAGI in the germline V gene. V lost 6 bases to trimming and J lost 6 bases, with 14 bases between them. The CDR3 runs to 13 residues. CDR3: CASRSQARDGYTF. The CDR3 DNA reads TGTGCCAGCAGATCTCAAGCGAGGGATGGCTACACCTTC.

The table lists this clone with a count of one. The V gene is TRBV7-8, the J gene TRBJ1-1; D gene unclear. CDR1 is SGHVS, CDR2 FQNEAQ, per germline. The CDR3 has 14 amino acids. The V gene lost 5 bases and the J gene lost 5 bases, with 15 bases spanning the gap. The CDR3 is CASSRGFLRTEAFF. The DNA for the CDR3 is TGTGCCAGCAGCCGGGGATTTCTAAGGACTGAAGCTTTCTTT.

The gene calls are TRBV9 and TRBJ2-3; 7 bases agree with TRBD2. This CDR3 has 13 residues. Germline V CDR1 and CDR2: SGDLS, YYNGEE. Trimming cost V 3 bases and J 4 bases; bases outside gene matches: 2. The CDR3 region is CASSGGGADTQYF. CDR3 bases: TGTGCCAGCAGCGGGGGGGGAGCAGATACGCAGTATTTT.

This chain uses TRBV6-1 with TRBJ2-7; D not resolved. This CDR3 has 11 amino acids. V was shortened by 6 bases and J by 4 bases, with 7 bases between the two germline ends. Germline-derived CDR1 and CDR2 are MNHNS and SASEGT. CDR3 nucleotides: TGTGCCAGCAGGAGAAATTACGAGCAGTACTTC. This codes for CASRRNYEQYF.

This clone was recorded once. J is TRBJ2-5 and V is TRBV7-2; 12 bases are a match to TRBD2. Germline CDR1 reads SGHTA; CDR2 reads FQGNSA. CDR3 size: 15 residues. V gave up 5 bases and J gave up 9 bases; unmatched junction bases: 10. The CDR3 nucleotides read TGTGCCAGCAGCCCCCCGACTAGCGGGAGTAGGGCCCAGTACTTC. Translation gives CASSPPTSGSRAQYF. Full variable domain (missing parts from reference TRBV7-2 and TRBJ2-5): GAGVSQSPSNKVTEKGKDVELRCDPISGHTALYWYRQSLGQGLEFLIYFQGNSAPDKSGLPSDRFSAERTGGSVSTLTIQRTQQEDSAVYLCASSPPTSGSRAQYFGPGTRLLVL.

This chain uses TRBV18 with TRBJ2-4; 11 nucleotides match TRBD2. J gave up 0 bases and V 3 bases, and 7 bases lay outside the gene matches. This CDR3 comprises 18 residues. The germline CDR1 and CDR2 sequences are KGHSH and LQKENI. Written as DNA, the CDR3 is TGTGCCAGCTCACCGCTAGGGACTAGCGGCGCAGCCAAAAACATTCAGTACTTC. Its translation: CASSPLGTSGAAKNIQYF.

This clone appeared a few times. The rearrangement joins TRBV10-3 to TRBJ2-1; TRBD2 is a possible D gene (6 bases). The CDR3 is 14 amino acids. CDR1 is ENHRY, CDR2 SYGVKD, per germline. The V end lost 5 bases, the J end lost 9 bases, and 17 bases lay between the germline ends. The CDR3 nucleotides read TGTGCCATCAGTTTCGACCGGGACTCGTGTGAGCAGTTCTTC. It codes for CAISFDRDSCEQFF.

This clone occurred a few times. The chain recombines TRBV7-9 with TRBJ1-1; the D gene is possibly TRBD1 (5 bases). With 0 bases removed from V and 2 bases from J, the gap between germline ends came to 7 bases. The CDR3 is 14 amino acids. The germline gives CDR1 SEHNR, CDR2 FQNEAQ (reference sequence). CDR3 in DNA: TGTGCCAGCAGCTTAGCCAGGGATAACACTGAAGCTTTCTTT. The encoded protein is CASSLARDNTEAFF.

V gene TRBV29-1 combines with J gene TRBJ2-1; 14 nucleotides agree with TRBD2. The germline V gene has CDR1 SQVTM and CDR2 ANQGSEA. V gave up 6 bases and J gave up 6 bases; unmatched junction bases: 4. The CDR3 has 14 residues. As DNA, the CDR3 is TGCAGCGTACAGACTAGCGGGAGGGCCAATGAGCAGTTCTTC. It yields the protein CSVQTSGRANEQFF.

The V call is TRBV9, the J call TRBJ2-1; TRBD2 aligns across 14 bases. The CDR3 sequence is 15 residues long. CDR1 and CDR2 (germline): SGDLS, YYNGEE. The J segment lost 6 bases and the V segment lost 4 bases, leaving 3 bases of the junction unmatched. In nucleotides, the CDR3 is TGTGCCAGCAGCTTCGGGACTAGCGGGAGCAATGAGCAGTTCTTC. Encoded protein: CASSFGTSGSNEQFF.

The rearrangement joins TRBV19 to TRBJ1-3, with a possible D match to TRBD1 (5 bases). Germline V CDR1 and CDR2: LNHDA, SQIVND (reference sequence). This CDR3 has 15 residues. V was shortened by 6 bases and J by 0 bases, with 12 bases between the two germline ends. The CDR3 DNA reads TGTGCCAGTAGATTAGGACACTACTCTGGAAACACCATATATTTT. It specifies CASRLGHYSGNTIYF.

The chain combines TRBV7-9 with TRBJ2-2; 7 bases align to TRBD1. Looked up from germline, CDR1 is SEHNR and CDR2 is FQNEAQ (reference sequence). This CDR3 region has 12 residues. CDR3 sequence (DNA): TGTTCCATAGAGACAGGGACCGGGGAGCTGTTTTTT. Translation: CSIETGTGELFF.